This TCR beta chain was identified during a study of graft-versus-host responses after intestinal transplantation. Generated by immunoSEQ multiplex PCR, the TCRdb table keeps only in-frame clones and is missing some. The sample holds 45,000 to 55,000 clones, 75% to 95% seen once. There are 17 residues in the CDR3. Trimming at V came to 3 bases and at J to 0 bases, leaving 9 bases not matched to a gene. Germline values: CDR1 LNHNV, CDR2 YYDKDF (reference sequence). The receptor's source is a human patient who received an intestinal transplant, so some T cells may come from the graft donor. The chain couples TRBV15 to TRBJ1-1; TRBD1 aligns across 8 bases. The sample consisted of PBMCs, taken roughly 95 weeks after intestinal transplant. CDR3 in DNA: TGTGCCACCAGCAGCCCCCAGGAACAGGGGGTGAACACTGAAGCTTTCTTT. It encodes CATSSPQEQGVNTEAFF.